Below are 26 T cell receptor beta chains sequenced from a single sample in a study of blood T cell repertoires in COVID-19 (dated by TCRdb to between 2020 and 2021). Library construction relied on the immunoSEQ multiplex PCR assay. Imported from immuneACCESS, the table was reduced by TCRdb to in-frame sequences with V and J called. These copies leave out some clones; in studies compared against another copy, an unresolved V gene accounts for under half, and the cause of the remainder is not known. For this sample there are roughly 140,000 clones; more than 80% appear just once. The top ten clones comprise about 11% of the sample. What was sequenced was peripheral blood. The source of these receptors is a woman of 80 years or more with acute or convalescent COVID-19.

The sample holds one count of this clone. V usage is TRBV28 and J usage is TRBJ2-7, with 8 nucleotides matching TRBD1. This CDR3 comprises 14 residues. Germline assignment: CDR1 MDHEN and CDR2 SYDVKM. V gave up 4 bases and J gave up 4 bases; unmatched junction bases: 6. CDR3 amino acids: CASSSGQGVYEQYF. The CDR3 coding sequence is TGTGCCAGCAGTTCCGGACAGGGAGTATACGAGCAGTACTTC.

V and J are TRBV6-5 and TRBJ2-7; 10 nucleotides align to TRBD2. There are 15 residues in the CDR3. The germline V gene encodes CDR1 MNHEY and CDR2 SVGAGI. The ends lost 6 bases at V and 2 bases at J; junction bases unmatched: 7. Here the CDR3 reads CASRTLAGGPYEQYF. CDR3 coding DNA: TGTGCCAGCAGGACCTTAGCGGGGGGCCCCTACGAGCAGTACTTC.

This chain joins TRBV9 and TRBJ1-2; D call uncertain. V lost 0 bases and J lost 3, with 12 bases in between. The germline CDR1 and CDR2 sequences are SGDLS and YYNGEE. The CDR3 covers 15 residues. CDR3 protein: CASSVAPGNYYGYTF. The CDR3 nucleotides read TGTGCCAGCAGCGTAGCCCCAGGTAACTACTATGGCTACACCTTC.

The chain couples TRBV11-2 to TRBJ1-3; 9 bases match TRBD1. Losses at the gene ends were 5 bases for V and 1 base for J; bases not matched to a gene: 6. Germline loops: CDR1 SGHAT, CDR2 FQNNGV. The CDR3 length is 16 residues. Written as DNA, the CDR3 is TGTGCCAGCAGCCTCCTACAGGGGGCGTCTGGAAACACCATATATTTT. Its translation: CASSLLQGASGNTIYF.

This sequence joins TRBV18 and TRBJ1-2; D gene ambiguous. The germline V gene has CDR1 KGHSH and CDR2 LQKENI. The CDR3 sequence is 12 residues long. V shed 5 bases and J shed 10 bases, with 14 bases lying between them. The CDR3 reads CASSTGITFYTF. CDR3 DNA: TGTGCCAGCTCAACCGGGATTACCTTCTACACCTTC.

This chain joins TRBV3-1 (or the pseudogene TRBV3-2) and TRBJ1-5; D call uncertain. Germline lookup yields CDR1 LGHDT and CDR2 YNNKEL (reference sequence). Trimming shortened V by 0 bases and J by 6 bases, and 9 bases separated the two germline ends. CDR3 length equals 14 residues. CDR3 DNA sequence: TGTGCCAGCAGCCAAGATCCGGGGAGTCAGCCCCAGCATTTT. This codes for CASSQDPGSQPQHF.

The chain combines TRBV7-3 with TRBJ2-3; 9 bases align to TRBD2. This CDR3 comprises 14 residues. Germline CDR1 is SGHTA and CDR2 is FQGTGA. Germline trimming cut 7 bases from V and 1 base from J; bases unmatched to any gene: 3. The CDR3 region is CASNQRGGTDTQYF. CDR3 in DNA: TGTGCCAGCAACCAGCGGGGGGGCACAGATACGCAGTATTTT.

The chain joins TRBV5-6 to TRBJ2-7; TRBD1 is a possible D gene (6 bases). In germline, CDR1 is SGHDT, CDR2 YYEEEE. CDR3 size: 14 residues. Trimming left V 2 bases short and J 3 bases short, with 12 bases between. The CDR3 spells CASSFGVGGYEQYF. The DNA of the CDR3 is TGTGCCAGCAGCTTCGGGGTAGGGGGCTACGAGCAGTACTTC.

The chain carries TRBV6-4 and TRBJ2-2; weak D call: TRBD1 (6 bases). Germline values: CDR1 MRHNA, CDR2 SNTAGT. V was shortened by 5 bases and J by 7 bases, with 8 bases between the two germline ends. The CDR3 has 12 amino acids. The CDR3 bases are TGTGCCAGCAGTACAGGGTTCGGGGAGCTGTTTTTT. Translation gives CASSTGFGELFF.

The CDR3 here is CASSQARGNTIYF. CDR3 nucleotides: TGTGCCAGCAGCCAAGCCCGTGGAAACACCATATATTTT. The chain carries TRBV6-5 and TRBJ1-3; no reliable D call. V lost 6 bases and J lost 3, with 9 bases in between. Germline V gene sequence: CDR1 MNHEY, CDR2 SVGAGI. CDR3 length: 13 residues.

CDR3 residues: CASSQRTGGVSYGYTF. The CDR3 nucleotides are TGTGCCAGCAGCCAAAGGACAGGGGGCGTAAGCTATGGCTACACCTTC. V is TRBV7-8 and J is TRBJ1-2, with TRBD1 identical over 11 bases. V trimming: 5 bases; J trimming: 4 bases; junction bases outside the gene matches: 9. CDR3 length: 16 residues. Germline V gives CDR1 SGHVS, CDR2 FQNEAQ.

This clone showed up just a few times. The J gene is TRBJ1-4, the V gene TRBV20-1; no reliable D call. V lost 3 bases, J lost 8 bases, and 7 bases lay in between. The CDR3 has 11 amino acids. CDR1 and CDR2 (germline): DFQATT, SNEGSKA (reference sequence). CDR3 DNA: TGCAGTGCTAGGGTGGAGGAAAAACTGTTTTTT. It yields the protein CSARVEEKLFF.

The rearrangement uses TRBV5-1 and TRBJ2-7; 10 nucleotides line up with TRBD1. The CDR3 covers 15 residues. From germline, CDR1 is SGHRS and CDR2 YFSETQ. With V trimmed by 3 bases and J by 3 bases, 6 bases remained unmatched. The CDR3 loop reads CASSSGTGVIYEQYF. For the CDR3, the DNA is TGCGCCAGCAGCTCCGGGACAGGGGTTATCTACGAGCAGTACTTC.

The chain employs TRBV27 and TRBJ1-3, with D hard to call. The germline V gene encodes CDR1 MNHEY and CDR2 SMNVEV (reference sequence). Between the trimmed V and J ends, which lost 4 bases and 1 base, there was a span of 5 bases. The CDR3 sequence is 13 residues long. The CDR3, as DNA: TGTGCCAGCAGTTCAGGATCTGGAAACACCATATATTTT. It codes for CASSSGSGNTIYF.

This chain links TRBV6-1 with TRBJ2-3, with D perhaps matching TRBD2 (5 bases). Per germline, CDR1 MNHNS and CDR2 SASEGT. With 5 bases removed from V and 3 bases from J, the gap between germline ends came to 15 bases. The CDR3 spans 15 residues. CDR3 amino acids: CASSSPSRGTDTQYF. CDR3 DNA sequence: TGTGCCAGCAGTTCCCCTTCTCGGGGTACAGATACGCAGTATTTT.

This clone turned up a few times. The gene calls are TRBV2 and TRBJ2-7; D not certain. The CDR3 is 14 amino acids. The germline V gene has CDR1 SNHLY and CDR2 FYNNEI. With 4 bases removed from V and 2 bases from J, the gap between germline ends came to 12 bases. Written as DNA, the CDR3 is TGTGCCAGCAGTGTGGGCCCAGGAACCTACGAGCAGTACTTC. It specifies CASSVGPGTYEQYF.

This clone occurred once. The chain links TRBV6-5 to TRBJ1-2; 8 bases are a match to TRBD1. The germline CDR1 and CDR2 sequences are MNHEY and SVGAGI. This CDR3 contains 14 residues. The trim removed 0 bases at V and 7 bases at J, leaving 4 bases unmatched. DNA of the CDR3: TGTGCCAGCAGTTACTCTAGGGACAGGCTTGGCTACACCTTC. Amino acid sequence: CASSYSRDRLGYTF.

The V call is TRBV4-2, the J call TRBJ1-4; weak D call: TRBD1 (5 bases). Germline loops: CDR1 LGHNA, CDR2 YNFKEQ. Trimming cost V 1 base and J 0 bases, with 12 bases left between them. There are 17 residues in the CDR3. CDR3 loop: CASSQAQGGATNEKLFF. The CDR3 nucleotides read TGTGCCAGCAGCCAAGCCCAGGGCGGTGCAACTAATGAAAAACTGTTTTTT.

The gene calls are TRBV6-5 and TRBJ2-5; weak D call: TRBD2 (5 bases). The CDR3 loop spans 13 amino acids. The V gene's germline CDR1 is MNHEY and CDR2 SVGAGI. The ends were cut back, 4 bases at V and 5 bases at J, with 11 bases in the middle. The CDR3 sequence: CASSFRTRETQYF. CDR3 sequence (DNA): TGTGCCAGCAGTTTCCGGACTCGGGAGACCCAGTACTTC.

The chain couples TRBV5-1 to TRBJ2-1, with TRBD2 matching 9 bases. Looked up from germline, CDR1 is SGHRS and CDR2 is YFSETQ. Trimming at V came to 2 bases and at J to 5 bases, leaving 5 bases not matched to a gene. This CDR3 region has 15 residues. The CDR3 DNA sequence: TGCGCCAGCAGCTTCCTAGCGGGGCTTAACAATGAGCAGTTCTTC. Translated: CASSFLAGLNNEQFF.

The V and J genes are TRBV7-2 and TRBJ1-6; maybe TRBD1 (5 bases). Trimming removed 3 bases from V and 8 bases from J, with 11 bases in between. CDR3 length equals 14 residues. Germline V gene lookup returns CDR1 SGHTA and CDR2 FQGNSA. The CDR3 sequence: CASSFLQGYSPLHF. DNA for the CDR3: TGTGCCAGCAGCTTTCTCCAGGGCTATTCACCCCTCCACTTT.

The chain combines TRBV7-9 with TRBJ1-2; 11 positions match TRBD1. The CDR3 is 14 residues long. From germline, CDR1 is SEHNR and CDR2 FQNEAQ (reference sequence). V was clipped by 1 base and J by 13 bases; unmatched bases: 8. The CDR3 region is CASSLERTGGKVTF. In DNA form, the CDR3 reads TGTGCCAGCAGCTTAGAACGGACAGGGGGCAAAGTCACCTTC.

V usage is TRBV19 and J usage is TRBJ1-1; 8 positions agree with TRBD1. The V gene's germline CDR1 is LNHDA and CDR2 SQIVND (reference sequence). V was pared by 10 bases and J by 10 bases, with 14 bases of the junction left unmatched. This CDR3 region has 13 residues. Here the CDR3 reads CAISSSRGRGAFF. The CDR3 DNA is TGTGCCATATCCTCCTCCAGGGGGCGAGGAGCTTTCTTT.

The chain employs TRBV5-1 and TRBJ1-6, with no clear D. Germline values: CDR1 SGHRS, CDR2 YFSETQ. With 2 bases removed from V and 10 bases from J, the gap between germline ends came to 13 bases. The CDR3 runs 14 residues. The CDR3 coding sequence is TGCGCCAGCAGCTTAGGAGGGCTGGGATCACCCCTCCACTTT. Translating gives CASSLGGLGSPLHF. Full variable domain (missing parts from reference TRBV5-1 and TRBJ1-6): KAGVTQTPRYLIKTRGQQVTLSCSPISGHRSVSWYQQTPGQGLQFLFEYFSETQRNKGNFPGRFSGRQFSNSRSEMNVSTLELGDSALYLCASSLGGLGSPLHFGNGTRLTVT.

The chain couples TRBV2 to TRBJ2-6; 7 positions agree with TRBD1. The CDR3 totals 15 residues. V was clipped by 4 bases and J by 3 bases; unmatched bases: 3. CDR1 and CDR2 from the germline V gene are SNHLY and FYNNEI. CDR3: CASSGDRVGANVLTF. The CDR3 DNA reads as TGTGCCAGCAGTGGCGACAGGGTTGGGGCCAACGTCCTGACTTTC.

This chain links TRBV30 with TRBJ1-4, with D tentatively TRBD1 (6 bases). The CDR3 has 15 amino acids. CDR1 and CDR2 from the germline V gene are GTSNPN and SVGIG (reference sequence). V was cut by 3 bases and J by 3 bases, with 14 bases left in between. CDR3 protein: CAWRRGGLPNEKLFF. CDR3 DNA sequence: TGTGCCTGGAGGAGGGGGGGACTGCCTAATGAAAAACTGTTTTTT.